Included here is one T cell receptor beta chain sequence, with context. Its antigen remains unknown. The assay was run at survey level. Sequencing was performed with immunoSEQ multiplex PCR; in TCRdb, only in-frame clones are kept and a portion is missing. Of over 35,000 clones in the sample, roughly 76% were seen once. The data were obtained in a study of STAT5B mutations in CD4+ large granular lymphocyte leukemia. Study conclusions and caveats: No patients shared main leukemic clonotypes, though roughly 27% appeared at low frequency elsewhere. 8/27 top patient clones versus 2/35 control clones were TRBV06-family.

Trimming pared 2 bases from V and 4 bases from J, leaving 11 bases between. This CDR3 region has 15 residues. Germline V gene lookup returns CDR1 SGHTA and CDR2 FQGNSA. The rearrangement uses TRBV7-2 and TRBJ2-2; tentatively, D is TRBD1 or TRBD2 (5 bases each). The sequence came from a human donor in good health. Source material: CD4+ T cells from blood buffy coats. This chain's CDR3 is CASSLWGGGTGELFF. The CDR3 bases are TGTGCCAGCAGCTTATGGGGTGGGGGCACCGGGGAGCTGTTTTTT.